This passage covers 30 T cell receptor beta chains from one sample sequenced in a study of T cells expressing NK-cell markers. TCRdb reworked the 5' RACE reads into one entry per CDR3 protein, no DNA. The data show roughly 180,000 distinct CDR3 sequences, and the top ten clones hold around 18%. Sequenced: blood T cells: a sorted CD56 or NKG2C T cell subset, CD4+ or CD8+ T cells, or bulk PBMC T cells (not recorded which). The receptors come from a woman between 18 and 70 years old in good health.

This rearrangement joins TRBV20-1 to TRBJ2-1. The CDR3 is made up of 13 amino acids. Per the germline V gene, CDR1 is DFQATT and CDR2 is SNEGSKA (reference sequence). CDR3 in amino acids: CSARLFNYNEQFF.

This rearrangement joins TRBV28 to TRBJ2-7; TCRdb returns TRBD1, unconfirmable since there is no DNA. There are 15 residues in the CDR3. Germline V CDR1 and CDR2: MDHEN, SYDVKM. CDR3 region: CASSPLGWTRDEQYF.

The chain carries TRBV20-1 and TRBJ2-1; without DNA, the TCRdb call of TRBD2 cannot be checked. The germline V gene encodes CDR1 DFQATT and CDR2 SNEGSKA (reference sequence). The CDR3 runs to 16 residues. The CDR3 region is CSAPLRRPTDYNEQFF.

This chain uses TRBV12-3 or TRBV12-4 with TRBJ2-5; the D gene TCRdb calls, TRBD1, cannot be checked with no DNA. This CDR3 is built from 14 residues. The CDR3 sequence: CASRPTGGLETQYF.

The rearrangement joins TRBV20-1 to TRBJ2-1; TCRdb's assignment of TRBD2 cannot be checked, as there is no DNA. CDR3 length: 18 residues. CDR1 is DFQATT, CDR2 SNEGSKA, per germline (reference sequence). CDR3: CSASDPGGGQTSYNEQFF.

The chain's CDR3 is CASSMFLEQFF. This chain uses TRBV19 with TRBJ2-1. This CDR3 is 11 amino acids long. Germline V lookup: CDR1 LNHDA, CDR2 SQIVND (reference sequence).

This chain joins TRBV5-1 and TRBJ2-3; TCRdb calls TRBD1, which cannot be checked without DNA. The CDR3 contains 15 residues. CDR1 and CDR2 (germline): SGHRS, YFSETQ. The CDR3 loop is CASRRTGIPTDTQYF.

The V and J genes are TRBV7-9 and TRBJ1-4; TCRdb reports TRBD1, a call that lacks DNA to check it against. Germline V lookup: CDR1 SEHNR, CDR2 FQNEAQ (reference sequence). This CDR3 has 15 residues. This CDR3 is CASSPQQGQVEKLFF.

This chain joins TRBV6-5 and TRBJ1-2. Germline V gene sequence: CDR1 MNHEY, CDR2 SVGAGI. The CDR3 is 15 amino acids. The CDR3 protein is CASSYSADGLYGYTF.

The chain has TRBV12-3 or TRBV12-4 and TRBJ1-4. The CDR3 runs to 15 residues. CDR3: CASTLGGGPGEKLFF.

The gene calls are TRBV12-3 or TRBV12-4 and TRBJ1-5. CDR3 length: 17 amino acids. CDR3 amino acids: CASSLAIYRAGNQPQHF.

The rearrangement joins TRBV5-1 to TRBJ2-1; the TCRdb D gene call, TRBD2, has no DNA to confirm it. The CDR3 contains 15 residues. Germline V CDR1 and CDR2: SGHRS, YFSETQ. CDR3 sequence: CASSLISGGYNEQFF.

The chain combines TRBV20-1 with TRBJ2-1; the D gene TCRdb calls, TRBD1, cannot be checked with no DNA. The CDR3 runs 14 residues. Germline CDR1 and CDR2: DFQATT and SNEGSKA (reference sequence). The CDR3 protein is CSPTLKDRNNEQFF.

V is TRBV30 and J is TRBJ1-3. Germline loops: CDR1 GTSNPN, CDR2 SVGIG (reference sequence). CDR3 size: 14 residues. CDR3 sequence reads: CAWSIQGSGNTIYF.

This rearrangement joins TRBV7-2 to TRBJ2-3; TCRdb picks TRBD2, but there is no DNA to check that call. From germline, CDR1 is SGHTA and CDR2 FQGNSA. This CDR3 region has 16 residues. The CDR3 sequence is CASSKLSGSRADTQYF.

CDR3 amino acids: CASSLANQGRGPQHF. This chain joins TRBV12-3 or TRBV12-4 and TRBJ1-5; TCRdb names TRBD1, which stays unverified in the absence of DNA. The CDR3 spans 15 residues.

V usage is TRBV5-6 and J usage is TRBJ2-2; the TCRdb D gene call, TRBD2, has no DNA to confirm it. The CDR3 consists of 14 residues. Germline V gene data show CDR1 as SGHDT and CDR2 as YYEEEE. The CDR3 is CASSLGRPTGELFF. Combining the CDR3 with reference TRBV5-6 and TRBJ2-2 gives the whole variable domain DAGVTQSPTHLIKTRGQQVTLRCSPKSGHDTVSWYQQALGQGPQFIFQYYEEEERQRGNFPDRFSGHQFPNYSSELNVNALLLGDSALYLCASSLGRPTGELFFGEGSRLTVL.

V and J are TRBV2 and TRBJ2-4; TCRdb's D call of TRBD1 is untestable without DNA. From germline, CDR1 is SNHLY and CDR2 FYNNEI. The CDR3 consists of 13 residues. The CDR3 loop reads CASTQIQGTIQYF.

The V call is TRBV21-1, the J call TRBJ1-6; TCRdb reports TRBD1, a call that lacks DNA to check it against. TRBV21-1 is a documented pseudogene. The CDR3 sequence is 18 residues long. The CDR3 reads CASSPHREQGFYNSPLHF.

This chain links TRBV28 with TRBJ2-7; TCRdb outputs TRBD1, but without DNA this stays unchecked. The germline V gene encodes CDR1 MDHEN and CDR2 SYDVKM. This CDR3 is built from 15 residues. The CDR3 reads CASSPGAGRVIEQYF.

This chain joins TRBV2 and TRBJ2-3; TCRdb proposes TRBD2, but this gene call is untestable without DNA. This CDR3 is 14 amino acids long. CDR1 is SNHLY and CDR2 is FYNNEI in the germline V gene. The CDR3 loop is CASSEDWSADTQYF.

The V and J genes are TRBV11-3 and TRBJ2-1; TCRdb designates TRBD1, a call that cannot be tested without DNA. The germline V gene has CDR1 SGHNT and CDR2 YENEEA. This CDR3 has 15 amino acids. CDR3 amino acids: CASSTRQGAWNEQFF. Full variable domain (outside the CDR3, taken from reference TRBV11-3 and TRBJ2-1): EAGVVQSPRYKIIEKKQPVAFWCNPISGHNTLYWYLQNLGQGPELLIRYENEEAVDDSQLPKDRFSAERLKGVDSTLKIQPAELGDSAVYLCASSTRQGAWNEQFFGPGTRLTVL.

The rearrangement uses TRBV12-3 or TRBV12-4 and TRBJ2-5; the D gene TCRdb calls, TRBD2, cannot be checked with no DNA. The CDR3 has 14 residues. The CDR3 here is CASSFAAGQETQYF.

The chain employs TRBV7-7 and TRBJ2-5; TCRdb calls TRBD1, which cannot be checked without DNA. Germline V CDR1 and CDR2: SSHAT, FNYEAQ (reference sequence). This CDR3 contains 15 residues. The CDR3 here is CASSPGQAPQETQYF.

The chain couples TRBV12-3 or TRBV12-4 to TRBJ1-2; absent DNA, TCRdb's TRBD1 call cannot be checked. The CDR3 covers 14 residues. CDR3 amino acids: CASFHPGQGVRHTF.

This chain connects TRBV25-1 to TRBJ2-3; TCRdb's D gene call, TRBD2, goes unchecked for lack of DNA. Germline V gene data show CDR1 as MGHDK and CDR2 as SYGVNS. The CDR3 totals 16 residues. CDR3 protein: CASSAGTSGSLDTQYF.

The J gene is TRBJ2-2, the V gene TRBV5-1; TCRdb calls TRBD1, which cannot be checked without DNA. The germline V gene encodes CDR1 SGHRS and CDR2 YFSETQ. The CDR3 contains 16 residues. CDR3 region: CASSFSPGVGTGELFF.

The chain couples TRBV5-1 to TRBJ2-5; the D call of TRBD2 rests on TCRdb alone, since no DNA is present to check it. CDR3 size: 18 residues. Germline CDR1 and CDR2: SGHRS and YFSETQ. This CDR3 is CASSLGRLAEPTQETQYF.

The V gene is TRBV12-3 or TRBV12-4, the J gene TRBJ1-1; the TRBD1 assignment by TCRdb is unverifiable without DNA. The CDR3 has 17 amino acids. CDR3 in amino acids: CASTSGQGARGVAEAFF.

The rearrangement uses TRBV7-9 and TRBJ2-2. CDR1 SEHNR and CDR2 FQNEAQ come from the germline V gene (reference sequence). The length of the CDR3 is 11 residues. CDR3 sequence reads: CASSLTGELFF.